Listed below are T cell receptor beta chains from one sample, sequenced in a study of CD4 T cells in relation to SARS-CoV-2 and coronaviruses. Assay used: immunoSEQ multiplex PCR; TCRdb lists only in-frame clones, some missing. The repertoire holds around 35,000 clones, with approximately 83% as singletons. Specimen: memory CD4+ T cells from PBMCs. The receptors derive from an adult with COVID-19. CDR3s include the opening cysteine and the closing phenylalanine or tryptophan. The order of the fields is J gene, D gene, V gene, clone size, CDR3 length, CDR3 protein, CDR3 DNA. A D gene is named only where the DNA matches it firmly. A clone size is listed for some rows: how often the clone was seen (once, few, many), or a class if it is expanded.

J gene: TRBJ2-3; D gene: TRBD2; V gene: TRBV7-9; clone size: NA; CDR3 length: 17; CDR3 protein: CASSSRGLAGVKDTQYF; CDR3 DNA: TGTGCCAGCAGCTCCCGAGGGCTAGCGGGAGTCAAAGATACGCAGTATTTT
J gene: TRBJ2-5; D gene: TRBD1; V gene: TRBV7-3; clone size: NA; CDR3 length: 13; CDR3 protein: CASSTGQQETQYF; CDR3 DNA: TGTGCCAGCAGCACGGGACAGCAAGAGACCCAGTACTTC
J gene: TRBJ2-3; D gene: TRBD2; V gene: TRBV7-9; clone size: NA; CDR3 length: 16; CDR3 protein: CASSLGSSGYTDTQYF; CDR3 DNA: TGTGCCAGCAGCTTAGGATCTAGCGGATACACAGATACGCAGTATTTT
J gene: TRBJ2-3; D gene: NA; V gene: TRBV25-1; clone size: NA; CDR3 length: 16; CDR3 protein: CASSEMGRERTDTQYF; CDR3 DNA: TGTGCCAGCAGTGAAATGGGGCGGGAACGCACAGATACGCAGTATTTT
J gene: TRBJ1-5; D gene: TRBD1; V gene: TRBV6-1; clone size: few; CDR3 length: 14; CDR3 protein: CASSEGQVNQPQHF; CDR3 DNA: TGTGCCAGCAGTGAGGGACAGGTCAATCAGCCCCAGCATTTT
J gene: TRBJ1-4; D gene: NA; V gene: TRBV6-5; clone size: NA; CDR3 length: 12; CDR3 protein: CASRDLNEKLFF; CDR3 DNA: TGTGCCAGCAGGGACCTGAATGAAAAACTGTTTTTT
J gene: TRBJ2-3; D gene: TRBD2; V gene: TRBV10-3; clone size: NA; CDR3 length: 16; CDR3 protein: CAIRASGVASTDTQYF; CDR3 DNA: TGTGCCATCAGAGCTAGCGGGGTAGCTAGCACAGATACGCAGTATTTT
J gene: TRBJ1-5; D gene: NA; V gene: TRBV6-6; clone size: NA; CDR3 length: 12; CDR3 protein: CASSYSPQPQHF; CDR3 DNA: TGTGCCAGCAGTTACAGTCCTCAGCCCCAGCATTTT
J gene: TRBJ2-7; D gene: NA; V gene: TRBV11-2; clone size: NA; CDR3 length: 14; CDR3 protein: CASSSTRGAYEQYF; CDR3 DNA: TGTGCCAGCAGCTCGACTAGGGGGGCCTACGAGCAGTACTTC
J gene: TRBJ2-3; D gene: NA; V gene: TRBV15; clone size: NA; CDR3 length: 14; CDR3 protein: CATSRGGPTDTQYF; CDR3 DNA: TGTGCCACCAGCAGAGGGGGGCCCACAGATACGCAGTATTTT
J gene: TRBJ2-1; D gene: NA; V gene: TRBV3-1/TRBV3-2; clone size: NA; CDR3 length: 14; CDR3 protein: CASSQLASHNEQFF; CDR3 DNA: TGTGCCAGCAGCCAACTAGCGTCCCACAATGAGCAGTTCTTC
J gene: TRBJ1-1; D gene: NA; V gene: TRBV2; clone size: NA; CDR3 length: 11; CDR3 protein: CASSLDTEAFF; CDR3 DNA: TGTGCCAGCAGTTTGGACACTGAAGCTTTCTTT
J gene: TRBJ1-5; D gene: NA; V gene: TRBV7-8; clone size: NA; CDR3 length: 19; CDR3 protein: CASSNLGRRSWARGQPQHF; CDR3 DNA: TGTGCCAGCAGTAATCTGGGGAGGCGGTCTTGGGCCAGGGGTCAGCCCCAGCATTTT
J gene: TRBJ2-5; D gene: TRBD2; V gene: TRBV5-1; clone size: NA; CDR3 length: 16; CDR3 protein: CASSLRVAGDQETQYF; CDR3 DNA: TGCGCCAGCAGCTTGAGGGTAGCGGGAGACCAAGAGACCCAGTACTTC
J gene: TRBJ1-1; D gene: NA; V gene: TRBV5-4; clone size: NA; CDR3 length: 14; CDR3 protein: CASSLTASNTEAFF; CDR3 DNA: TGTGCCAGCAGCCTGACAGCCTCGAACACTGAAGCTTTCTTT
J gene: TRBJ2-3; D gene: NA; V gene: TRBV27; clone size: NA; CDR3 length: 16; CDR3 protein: CASSFSGGWRTDTQYF; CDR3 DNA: TGTGCCAGCAGTTTCTCTGGAGGGTGGAGGACAGATACGCAGTATTTT
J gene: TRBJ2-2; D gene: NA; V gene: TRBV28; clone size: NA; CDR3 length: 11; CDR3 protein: CASRDTGELFF; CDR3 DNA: TGTGCCAGCAGAGACACCGGGGAGCTGTTTTTT
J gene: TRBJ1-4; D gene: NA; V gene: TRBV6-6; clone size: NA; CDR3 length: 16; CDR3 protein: CASSYFGGTTNEKLFF; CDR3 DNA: TGTGCCAGCAGTTACTTTGGAGGAACAACTAATGAAAAACTGTTTTTT
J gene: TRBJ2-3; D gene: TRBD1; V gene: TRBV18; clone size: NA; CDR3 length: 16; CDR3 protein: CASSPDTQGAQDTQYF; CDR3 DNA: TGTGCCAGCTCACCAGATACACAGGGGGCACAAGATACGCAGTATTTT
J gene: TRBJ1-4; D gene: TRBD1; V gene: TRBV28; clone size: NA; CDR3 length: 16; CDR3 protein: CASRPARDRADEKLFF; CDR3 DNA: TGTGCCAGCAGGCCCGCTCGCGACAGGGCTGATGAAAAACTGTTTTTT
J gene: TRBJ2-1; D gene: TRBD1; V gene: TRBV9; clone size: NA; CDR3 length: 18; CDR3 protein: CASSVDEGAFAPFNEQFF; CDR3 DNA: TGTGCCAGCAGCGTAGACGAGGGGGCCTTCGCACCCTTCAATGAGCAGTTCTTC
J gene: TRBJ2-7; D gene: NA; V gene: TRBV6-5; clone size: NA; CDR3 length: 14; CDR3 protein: CASRGRSGSYEQYF; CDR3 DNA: TGTGCCAGCAGAGGTAGAAGCGGTTCCTACGAGCAGTACTTC
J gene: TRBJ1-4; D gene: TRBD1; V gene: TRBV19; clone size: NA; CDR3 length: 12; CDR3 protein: CASSVQGDKLFF; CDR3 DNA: TGTGCCAGTAGTGTACAGGGGGATAAACTGTTTTTT
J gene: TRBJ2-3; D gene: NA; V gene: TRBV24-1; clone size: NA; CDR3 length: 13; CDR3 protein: CATSDGATDTQYF; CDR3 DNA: TGTGCCACCAGTGACGGGGCCACAGATACGCAGTATTTT
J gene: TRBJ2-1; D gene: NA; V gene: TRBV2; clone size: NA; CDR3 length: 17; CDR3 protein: CASSPPLSGLVYNEQFF; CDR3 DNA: TGTGCCAGCAGCCCCCCTCTGTCTGGGCTAGTCTACAATGAGCAGTTCTTC
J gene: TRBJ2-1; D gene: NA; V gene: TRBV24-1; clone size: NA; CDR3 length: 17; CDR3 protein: CATSERWGSMGRGEQFF; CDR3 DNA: TGTGCCACCAGTGAACGATGGGGGTCAATGGGCCGGGGTGAGCAGTTCTTC
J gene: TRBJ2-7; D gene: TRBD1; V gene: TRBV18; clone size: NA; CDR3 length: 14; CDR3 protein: CASSPGTVIYEQYF; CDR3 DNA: TGTGCCAGCTCACCAGGGACAGTCATCTACGAGCAGTACTTC
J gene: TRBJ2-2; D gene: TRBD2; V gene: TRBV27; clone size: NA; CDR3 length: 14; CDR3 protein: CASRGLVLLGELFF; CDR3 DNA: TGTGCCAGCCGGGGACTAGTTCTCCTCGGGGAGCTGTTTTTT
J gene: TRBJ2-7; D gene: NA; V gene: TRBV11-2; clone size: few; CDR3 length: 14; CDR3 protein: CASSSLRFPYEQYF; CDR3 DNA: TGTGCCAGCAGCTCTCTTCGCTTTCCCTACGAGCAGTACTTC
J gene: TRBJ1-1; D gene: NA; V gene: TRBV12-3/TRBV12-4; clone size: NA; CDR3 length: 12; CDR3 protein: CASSPLTREAFF; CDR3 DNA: TGTGCCAGCAGTCCGCTCACAAGGGAAGCTTTCTTT
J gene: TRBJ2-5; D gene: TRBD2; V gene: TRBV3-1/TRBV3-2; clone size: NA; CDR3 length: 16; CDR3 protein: CASSQELAGNQETQYF; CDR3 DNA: TGTGCCAGCAGCCAAGAACTAGCGGGGAACCAAGAGACCCAGTACTTC